This TCR beta chain was documented in a study of blood T cell repertoires in COVID-19. How the authors handled the data: Reference gene primer amplification gave nucleated cell count estimates. This table comes from immunoSEQ multiplex PCR, and its TCRdb copy is limited to in-frame clones, with some not included. Clone size and the V and J calls come from that table; the DNA yielded D and trimming. The sample gives fewer than 150,000 clones, approximately 83% of which show up once; around 17% is in the top ten. Germline V gene sequence: CDR1 SGHTA, CDR2 FQGNSA. Losses at the gene ends were 3 bases for V and 4 bases for J; bases not matched to a gene: 3. There are 14 residues in the CDR3.

V gene TRBV7-2 combines with J gene TRBJ2-3; the match to TRBD2 covers 8 bases. This receptor was obtained from a woman between 50 and 59 years old who had recovered from COVID-19. Specimen: peripheral blood. The CDR3 DNA reads TGTGCCAGCAGCTTCCGGGGGGGCGCAGATACGCAGTATTTT. As protein: CASSFRGGADTQYF.